The next 21 T cell receptor beta chains were all read from a single sample in a study of OX40 agonist ivuxolimab in advanced cancers. Assay used: immunoSEQ multiplex PCR; TCRdb lists only in-frame clones, some missing. The sample holds about 86,000 clones; 70% to 90% are singletons and the top ten take roughly 1.5%. The specimen comprised CD4+ or CD8+ T cells sorted from blood, sampled in a trial of the OX40 agonist ivuxolimab. The receptors here all came from an adult with an advanced solid tumor such as melanoma, head and neck, liver or kidney cancer.

This clone turned up a few times. The J gene is TRBJ1-5, the V gene TRBV2; TRBD1 aligns across 9 bases. V shed 1 base, J shed 6 bases, and the junction held 4 bases outside the gene matches. This CDR3 is 15 amino acids long. CDR1 and CDR2 from the germline V gene are SNHLY and FYNNEI. CDR3: CASSEEDRGGQPQHF. The CDR3 bases are TGTGCCAGCAGTGAAGAGGACAGGGGTGGTCAGCCCCAGCATTTT.

This sequence joins TRBV7-8 and TRBJ1-2; unclear D gene. The germline V gene encodes CDR1 SGHVS and CDR2 FQNEAQ. V was pared by 0 bases and J by 4 bases, with 12 bases between. This CDR3 spans 15 amino acids. The CDR3, as DNA: TGTGCCAGCAGCTTAGCAACCACGGCAACCTATGGCTACACCTTC. Translated, it gives CASSLATTATYGYTF.

This chain joins TRBV19 and TRBJ1-5, with D unresolved. The germline V and J ends were trimmed by 3 bases and 8 bases, with 8 bases remaining between them. This CDR3 comprises 12 residues. The V gene's germline CDR1 is LNHDA and CDR2 SQIVND (reference sequence). The CDR3: CASSMGRKPQHF. The CDR3 DNA is TGTGCCAGTAGTATGGGAAGGAAGCCCCAGCATTTT.

With regard to this clone: The same CDR3 also results from other DNA sequences found in this sample. The chain joins TRBV6-4 to TRBJ2-5; the match to TRBD1 covers 12 bases. The V gene's germline CDR1 is MRHNA and CDR2 SNTAGT. The CDR3 spans 15 residues. V gave up 2 bases and J gave up 5 bases; unmatched junction bases: 3. The CDR3, as DNA: TGTGCCAGCAGTGACGGGACAGGGGGCAGGGAGACCCAGTACTTC. This sequence encodes CASSDGTGGRETQYF.

CDR3 bases: TGTGCCAGCAGTTCCCGGACAGGGGACTATGGCTACACCTTC. This sequence encodes CASSSRTGDYGYTF. The chain has TRBV6-1 and TRBJ1-2; the match to TRBD1 covers 9 bases. V shed 5 bases, J shed 3 bases, and the junction held 4 bases outside the gene matches. Germline-derived CDR1 and CDR2 are MNHNS and SASEGT. The CDR3 runs 14 residues.

The chain recombines TRBV30 with TRBJ2-7, with D possibly matching TRBD2 (5 bases). Germline assignment: CDR1 GTSNPN and CDR2 SVGIG (reference sequence). The CDR3 is 13 residues long. The V and J ends lost 5 bases and 3 bases respectively, with 14 bases between them. CDR3 nucleotides: TGTGCCTGGGATTCAGCGGCCTTCTACGAGCAGTACTTC. It translates to CAWDSAAFYEQYF.

This chain uses TRBV28 with TRBJ2-5; D might be TRBD2 (5 bases). V was cut by 1 base and J by 1 base, with 7 bases left in between. The CDR3 consists of 14 residues. Per the germline V gene, CDR1 is MDHEN and CDR2 is SYDVKM. CDR3 nucleotides: TGTGCCAGCAGTTTATCGGGGTTCCAAGAGACCCAGTACTTC. Translated: CASSLSGFQETQYF.

The chain has TRBV4-2 and TRBJ2-7; 9 bases are shared with TRBD1. The CDR3 runs 15 residues. J was trimmed by 3 bases and V by 4 bases; bases with no gene match: 7. CDR1 and CDR2 (germline): LGHNA, YNFKEQ. The CDR3 region has the DNA TGTGCCAGCAGCCTACTGAGGGACAGGGACTACGAGCAGTACTTC. Translation: CASSLLRDRDYEQYF.

This sequence joins TRBV19 and TRBJ1-5, with D tentatively TRBD1 (6 bases). Trimming took 4 bases from V and 2 from J, leaving 12 bases between them. Germline assignment: CDR1 LNHDA and CDR2 SQIVND (reference sequence). The CDR3 sequence is 15 residues long. Here the CDR3 DNA reads TGTGCCAGTAGTAATTCCAGGGGCGGCAATCAGCCCCAGCATTTT. The encoded protein is CASSNSRGGNQPQHF.

The rearrangement uses TRBV18 and TRBJ1-1, with 8 bases aligning to TRBD1. J lost 0 bases, V lost 4 bases, and 10 bases had no gene match. Looked up from germline, CDR1 is KGHSH and CDR2 is LQKENI. The CDR3 has 17 amino acids. The CDR3: CASSRWTGRTMNTEAFF. Written as DNA, the CDR3 is TGTGCCAGCTCACGCTGGACAGGGAGGACTATGAACACTGAAGCTTTCTTT. Combining the CDR3 with reference TRBV18 and TRBJ1-1 gives the whole variable domain NAGVMQNPRHLVRRRGQEARLRCSPMKGHSHVYWYRQLPEEGLKFMVYLQKENIIDESGMPKERFSAEFPKEGPSILRIQQVVRGDSAAYFCASSRWTGRTMNTEAFFGQGTRLTVV.

The gene calls are TRBV28 and TRBJ2-5; D might be TRBD2 (6 bases). V dropped 3 bases and J dropped 0 bases, with 14 bases sitting between them. The CDR3 loop spans 16 amino acids. Germline CDR1 and CDR2: MDHEN and SYDVKM. The DNA for the CDR3 is TGTGCCAGCAGTTTCCTCAGGGCGGGGTACCAAGAGACCCAGTACTTC. As protein: CASSFLRAGYQETQYF.

The J gene is TRBJ2-7, the V gene TRBV5-1, with TRBD1 as a possible D gene (6 bases). Germline V gene data show CDR1 as SGHRS and CDR2 as YFSETQ. The CDR3 has 12 residues. V was cut by 2 bases and J by 7 bases, with 10 bases left in between. The CDR3 DNA is TGCGCCAGCAGCTTCCAGGGGCAGGAGCAGTACTTC. This codes for CASSFQGQEQYF.

The J gene is TRBJ1-2, the V gene TRBV5-6; D unclear. V was cut by 2 bases and J by 5 bases, with 13 bases left in between. This CDR3 spans 14 amino acids. Per the germline V gene, CDR1 is SGHDT and CDR2 is YYEEEE. CDR3 region: CASSFTSLRYGYTF. CDR3 bases: TGTGCCAGCAGCTTTACCTCCTTAAGATATGGCTACACCTTC.

The CDR3 DNA is TGTGCCAGCAGCTTCAGGGGGATCGGGGACGAGCAGTACTTC. Translated, it gives CASSFRGIGDEQYF. V and J are TRBV7-6 and TRBJ2-7, with 7 bases aligning to TRBD1. V was clipped by 3 bases and J by 5 bases; unmatched bases: 7. The CDR3 sequence is 14 residues long. In germline, CDR1 is SGHVS, CDR2 FNYEAQ.

This sequence joins TRBV19 and TRBJ1-1; 11 bases match TRBD1. This CDR3 region has 15 residues. Germline trimming cut 3 bases from V and 7 bases from J; bases unmatched to any gene: 7. Germline V gene sequence: CDR1 LNHDA, CDR2 SQIVND (reference sequence). This CDR3 is CASSIGQGAKIEAFF. CDR3 bases: TGTGCCAGTAGTATCGGACAGGGGGCGAAAATTGAAGCTTTCTTT.

The J gene is TRBJ2-6, the V gene TRBV6-5; D is undetermined. V lost 4 bases and J lost 4, with 11 bases in between. There are 15 residues in the CDR3. In germline, CDR1 is MNHEY, CDR2 SVGAGI. The CDR3 is CASSFLSGGANVLTF. The CDR3 DNA sequence: TGTGCCAGCAGTTTCCTCAGTGGCGGGGCCAACGTCCTGACTTTC.

V usage is TRBV29-1 and J usage is TRBJ1-2, with D tentatively TRBD1 (6 bases). The CDR3 has 14 residues. Trimming stripped 6 bases from V and 2 bases from J, with 16 bases between. Germline assignment: CDR1 SQVTM and CDR2 ANQGSEA. The CDR3 nucleotides read TGCAGCGTGACGAGCTCGGGGGCGAACTATGGCTACACCTTC. Protein product: CSVTSSGANYGYTF. Filled out from reference TRBV29-1 and TRBJ1-2, the complete variable domain reads SAVISQKPSRDICQRGTSLTIQCQVDSQVTMMFWYRQQPGQSLTLIATANQGSEATYESGFVIDKFPISRPNLTFSTLTVSNMSPEDSSIYLCSVTSSGANYGYTFGSGTRLTVV.

The chain uses TRBV15 and TRBJ1-5; D is perhaps TRBD1 (5 bases). The CDR3 covers 13 residues. CDR1 and CDR2 (germline): LNHNV, YYDKDF (reference sequence). The V and J ends lost 5 bases and 2 bases respectively, with 7 bases between them. The CDR3 coding sequence is TGTGCCACCAGCCAGGGCGGCAATCAGCCCCAGCATTTT. Translation: CATSQGGNQPQHF. Filled out from reference TRBV15 and TRBJ1-5, the complete variable domain reads DAMVIQNPRYQVTQFGKPVTLSCSQTLNHNVMYWYQQKSSQAPKLLFHYYDKDFNNEADTPDNFQSRRPNTSFCFLDIRSPGLGDTAMYLCATSQGGNQPQHFGDGTRLSIL.

CDR3 DNA sequence: TGTGCCAGCTCACCAGGGAATAGCAATCAGCCCCAGCATTTT. Translated: CASSPGNSNQPQHF. V and J are TRBV18 and TRBJ1-5; D unclear. The CDR3 totals 14 residues. Germline-derived CDR1 and CDR2 are KGHSH and LQKENI. Trimming cost V 2 bases and J 0 bases, with 5 bases left between them. The full variable domain, completed using reference TRBV18 and TRBJ1-5, is NAGVMQNPRHLVRRRGQEARLRCSPMKGHSHVYWYRQLPEEGLKFMVYLQKENIIDESGMPKERFSAEFPKEGPSILRIQQVVRGDSAAYFCASSPGNSNQPQHFGDGTRLSIL.

The chain carries TRBV4-2 and TRBJ2-5, with 7 nucleotides matching TRBD2. After removal of 4 bases from V and 2 bases from J, the junction contained 1 base not matched to a gene. Germline CDR1 and CDR2: LGHNA and YNFKEQ. The CDR3 totals 13 residues. CDR3 in DNA: TGTGCCAGCAGCCGGGACTATCAAGAGACCCAGTACTTC. It specifies CASSRDYQETQYF.

The rearrangement joins TRBV5-1 to TRBJ2-2, with unresolved D. The ends were cut back, 0 bases at V and 1 base at J, with 10 bases in the middle. Germline V gene sequence: CDR1 SGHRS, CDR2 YFSETQ. This CDR3 contains 16 residues. The CDR3 reads CASSLESAVNTGELFF. In nucleotides, the CDR3 is TGCGCCAGCAGCTTGGAGTCTGCGGTGAACACCGGGGAGCTGTTTTTT.